This entry features one TCR beta chain sequence. Its antigen is not known. The data were obtained in a study of cytomegalovirus exposure and HLA in healthy donors. At the level of the study: Earlier sequencing of some 190 million T cells yielded around 100 million unique TCR beta sequences.

Overall study results and limits: In a later analysis, around 18,000 TCR beta sequences were associated with HLA alleles at 0.05 false discovery rate. According to an earlier analysis, most TCR beta V segments yielded productive rearrangements about 90% or about 30% of the time. The authors enumerated some 160 TCR beta chains as linked to cytomegalovirus.

PCR amplification relied on 60 Vbeta primers (plus 13 Jbeta primers). TCRdb keeps only in-frame clones here, not all; method: immunoSEQ multiplex PCR. The repertoire holds around 100,000 clones, with 55% to 75% as singletons. The source is a man aged 30 to 39 in good health and CMV-seropositive. Sequenced material: PBMCs.

CDR3 sequence: CASSLGGQNNYGYTF. CDR3 nucleotides: TGCGCCAGCAGCTTGGGGGGACAGAATAACTATGGCTACACCTTC. The chain couples TRBV5-1 to TRBJ1-2; 7 bases agree with TRBD1. This CDR3 contains 15 residues. Germline CDR1 SGHRS, CDR2 YFSETQ. V dropped 0 bases and J dropped 1; count of bases not matched to a gene: 3. Together with reference TRBV5-1 and TRBJ1-2, the CDR3 gives the full variable domain: KAGVTQTPRYLIKTRGQQVTLSCSPISGHRSVSWYQQTPGQGLQFLFEYFSETQRNKGNFPGRFSGRQFSNSRSEMNVSTLELGDSALYLCASSLGGQNNYGYTFGSGTRLTVV.